Listed below are T cell receptor beta chains from one sample, sequenced in a study of PD-L1 blockade in urothelial cancer. Data came from immunoSEQ multiplex PCR; TCRdb stores just in-frame clones and leaves some out. The sample has about 130,000 clones, roughly 80% seen once. This specimen consisted of PBMCs, obtained around atezolizumab (anti-PD-L1) treatment. These receptors were collected from a man in his forties or fifties with urothelial cancer. CDR3s include the opening cysteine and the closing phenylalanine or tryptophan. D genes are given only for firm matches. Expanded clones are given a class, and other clones once, few, many or no size at all.

v_call	j_call	d_call	clone_size	cdr3_aa	cdr3_nt
TRBV7-2	TRBJ2-7	TRBD2	-	CASSLDRAGAGGGMQYF	TGTGCCAGCAGCTTAGATCGGGCCGGCGCGGGAGGTGGGATGCAGTACTTC
TRBV27	TRBJ1-6	TRBD1	-	CASSLGQTGNRSPLHF	TGTGCCAGCAGTTTAGGACAGACAGGGAATCGTTCACCCCTCCACTTT
TRBV6-1	TRBJ2-5	TRBD2	-	CASSGGLAGKIYQETQYF	TGTGCCAGCAGTGGGGGACTAGCGGGAAAAATTTACCAAGAGACCCAGTACTTC
TRBV11-2	TRBJ2-7	TRBD1	-	CASSQRQGSSYEQYF	TGTGCCAGCAGCCAGCGACAGGGTAGTTCCTACGAGCAGTACTTC
TRBV6-1	TRBJ1-2	-	-	CARGAYGYTF	TGTGCCAGAGGGGCCTATGGCTACACCTTC
TRBV18	TRBJ2-3	TRBD1	-	CASSPKGQVSTDTQYF	TGTGCCAGCTCCCCAAAAGGACAGGTTAGCACAGATACGCAGTATTTT
TRBV5-1	TRBJ2-1	TRBD1	-	CASSFRDSAVEQFF	TGCGCCAGCAGCTTCCGGGACAGCGCTGTTGAGCAGTTCTTC
TRBV28	TRBJ1-4	-	-	CASSWGHEKLFF	TGTGCCAGCAGTTGGGGGCATGAAAAACTGTTTTTT
TRBV4-1	TRBJ2-7	-	-	CASSQDWSGSYEQYF	TGCGCCAGCAGCCAAGATTGGTCAGGGTCCTACGAGCAGTACTTC
TRBV6-5	TRBJ1-1	TRBD1	-	CASSRTGERTEAFF	TGTGCCAGCAGTCGGACAGGGGAGAGGACTGAAGCTTTCTTT
TRBV25-1	TRBJ2-3	TRBD2	-	CASSAPGLAYTDTQYF	TGTGCCAGCAGTGCGCCTGGACTAGCGTACACAGATACGCAGTATTTT
TRBV5-1	TRBJ2-7	TRBD2	few	CASSATSGSYEQYF	TGCGCCAGCAGCGCCACTAGCGGGAGCTACGAGCAGTACTTC
TRBV7-9	TRBJ2-5	-	-	CASSLSETQYF	TGTGCCAGCAGCTTGTCGGAGACCCAGTACTTC
TRBV13	TRBJ2-7	-	-	CASSAGLGSVYEQYF	TGTGCCAGCAGCGCCGGCCTAGGTTCCGTCTACGAGCAGTACTTC
TRBV28	TRBJ1-1	-	-	CASSSSAGAVAAFF	TGTGCCAGCAGTTCCTCGGCCGGAGCCGTTGCAGCTTTCTTT
TRBV7-9	TRBJ2-3	-	-	CASSFRDSSTDTQYF	TGTGCCAGCAGCTTTCGTGACAGTAGCACAGATACGCAGTATTTT
TRBV4-1	TRBJ2-2	-	-	CASSQENRADGELFF	TGCGCCAGCAGCCAAGAGAATAGAGCTGACGGGGAGCTGTTTTTT
TRBV28	TRBJ1-5	TRBD1	-	CASSLHFLFGTGGYSNQPQHF	TGTGCCAGCAGCCTCCACTTCCTCTTCGGGACAGGGGGATATAGCAATCAGCCCCAGCATTTT
TRBV15	TRBJ2-1	-	once	CATSRGSDNEQFF	TGTGCCACCTCCCGGGGATCCGACAATGAGCAGTTCTTC
TRBV18	TRBJ2-1	TRBD2	-	CASSRDWTSGNEQFF	TGTGCCAGCTCCCGTGACTGGACTAGCGGGAATGAGCAGTTCTTC
TRBV19	TRBJ2-7	TRBD1	-	CASSIRQGDIYEQYF	TGTGCCAGTAGTATAAGGCAGGGGGATATCTACGAGCAGTACTTC
TRBV6-5	TRBJ1-6	TRBD1	once	CASRRGQINSPLHF	TGTGCCAGCAGACGGGGACAGATTAATTCACCCCTCCACTTT
TRBV19	TRBJ1-5	TRBD1	-	CASSRGTASNQPQHF	TGTGCCAGTAGTCGAGGGACAGCGAGCAATCAGCCCCAGCATTTT
TRBV5-1	TRBJ2-3	-	-	CASSTGGTPDTQYF	TGCGCCAGCAGCACCGGCGGGACTCCAGATACGCAGTATTTT
TRBV28	TRBJ2-7	-	few	CASSLRIGGTDPYEQYF	TGTGCCAGCAGTTTAAGGATCGGCGGGACAGATCCCTACGAGCAGTACTTC
TRBV4-1	TRBJ1-2	TRBD1	-	CASSLDRGTYGYTF	TGCGCCAGCAGCCTCGACAGGGGGACCTATGGCTACACCTTC
TRBV19	TRBJ1-1	-	few	CASTATGTSPTEAFF	TGTGCCAGTACCGCTACAGGGACGTCACCCACTGAAGCTTTCTTT
TRBV4-1	TRBJ2-5	-	few	CASSRLAGETQYF	TGCGCCAGCAGCCGCCTAGCAGGAGAGACCCAGTACTTC
TRBV7-9	TRBJ1-2	-	once	CASSLESARGNGYTF	TGTGCCAGCAGCTTAGAATCCGCCCGGGGAAATGGCTACACCTTC
TRBV5-1	TRBJ2-5	TRBD1	-	CASSGQATQETQYF	TGCGCCAGCAGTGGACAGGCCACTCAAGAGACCCAGTACTTC
TRBV5-1	TRBJ2-5	-	-	CASSPVGGEVETQYF	TGCGCCAGCAGCCCCGTCGGGGGAGAGGTTGAGACCCAGTACTTC
TRBV14	TRBJ2-7	-	-	CASSRMASSVQYF	TGTGCCAGCAGCCGAATGGCTAGTAGTGTGCAGTACTTC
TRBV28	TRBJ2-7	TRBD1	-	CASRGTDSYEQYF	TGTGCCAGCAGGGGGACAGACTCCTACGAGCAGTACTTC
TRBV6-5	TRBJ1-6	TRBD1	-	CASSYTTGGYSPLHF	TGTGCCAGCAGTTACACCACAGGGGGATATTCACCCCTCCACTTT
TRBV7-2	TRBJ2-1	-	-	CASRTGRNYNEQFF	TGTGCCAGCAGGACGGGGAGGAACTACAATGAGCAGTTCTTC
TRBV6-5	TRBJ1-3	-	-	CASGGLSSGNTIYF	TGTGCCAGCGGGGGGTTAAGCTCTGGAAACACCATATATTTT
TRBV7-7	TRBJ2-7	TRBD1	-	CASSADRGRSYEQYF	TGTGCTAGCAGCGCCGACAGGGGGCGATCCTACGAGCAGTACTTC
TRBV6-1	TRBJ1-5	-	-	CASSQENQPQHF	TGTGCCAGCAGCCAAGAGAATCAGCCCCAGCATTTT
TRBV10-2	TRBJ2-7	TRBD2	few	CASRRGVYEQYF	TGCGCCAGCAGACGGGGGGTCTACGAGCAGTACTTC
TRBV28	TRBJ2-7	TRBD2	-	CASSLELAGVNF	TGTGCCAGCAGTTTAGAATTAGCGGGGGTAAACTTC
TRBV6-5	TRBJ2-7	TRBD2	-	CASRETSGRYEQYF	TGTGCCAGCAGGGAGACTAGCGGGCGCTACGAGCAGTACTTC
TRBV19	TRBJ2-1	TRBD2	-	CASSEVAGGRNEQFF	TGTGCCAGTAGCGAGGTAGCGGGAGGTAGGAATGAGCAGTTCTTC
TRBV19	TRBJ1-6	-	-	CASSIEGGLTTLHF	TGTGCCAGTAGTATAGAGGGGGGACTCACGACCCTCCACTTT
TRBV30	TRBJ1-1	TRBD1	-	CAWSPGTGRGRAFF	TGTGCCTGGAGCCCCGGGACAGGGAGGGGTAGGGCTTTCTTT
TRBV2	TRBJ2-5	TRBD1	-	CASSPTRLGTVQETQYF	TGTGCCAGCAGTCCCACCCGTCTCGGGACAGTCCAAGAGACCCAGTACTTC
TRBV9	TRBJ1-2	-	-	CASSVRENYGYTF	TGTGCCAGCAGCGTTCGGGAGAACTATGGCTACACCTTC
TRBV19	TRBJ2-1	-	-	CASSLNGVSNEQFF	TGTGCCAGTAGCCTAAACGGAGTTTCCAATGAGCAGTTCTTC
TRBV27	TRBJ1-6	TRBD1	once	CASSRQGTYNSPLHF	TGTGCCAGCAGTCGACAGGGGACCTATAATTCACCCCTCCACTTT
TRBV7-3	TRBJ2-2	TRBD2	-	CASKPGGLTGELFF	TGTGCCAGCAAGCCGGGGGGACTAACCGGGGAGCTGTTTTTT
TRBV6-1	TRBJ2-2	TRBD1	-	CASSGDRVAGELFF	TGTGCCAGCAGTGGGGACAGGGTAGCCGGGGAGCTGTTTTTT
TRBV11-2	TRBJ2-1	TRBD2	-	CASSFRLSGSFYEQFF	TGTGCCAGCAGCTTCCGACTAAGCGGGAGTTTCTATGAGCAGTTCTTC
TRBV23-1	TRBJ1-2	TRBD1	few	CASSHPIKGARHGYTF	TGCGCCAGCAGTCACCCCATTAAGGGGGCGCGTCATGGCTACACCTTC
TRBV20-1	TRBJ1-2	-	-	CSAATGYGYTF	TGCAGTGCCGCTACAGGATATGGCTACACCTTC
TRBV23-1	TRBJ2-7	TRBD2	-	CASSQVVTSGTLYEQYF	TGCGCCAGCAGTCAGGTAGTAACTAGCGGCACTCTCTACGAGCAGTACTTC
TRBV5-6	TRBJ1-6	TRBD1	-	CASSLGQGYNSPLHF	TGTGCCAGCAGCTTGGGACAGGGCTATAATTCACCCCTCCACTTT
TRBV7-2	TRBJ1-5	TRBD1	-	CASSSGQGGQPQHF	TGTGCCAGCAGCTCCGGACAGGGCGGTCAGCCCCAGCATTTT
TRBV7-8	TRBJ2-5	TRBD2	once	CASSLVRTSGSAAQETQYF	TGTGCCAGCAGCTTAGTTCGTACTAGCGGGAGTGCGGCCCAAGAGACCCAGTACTTC